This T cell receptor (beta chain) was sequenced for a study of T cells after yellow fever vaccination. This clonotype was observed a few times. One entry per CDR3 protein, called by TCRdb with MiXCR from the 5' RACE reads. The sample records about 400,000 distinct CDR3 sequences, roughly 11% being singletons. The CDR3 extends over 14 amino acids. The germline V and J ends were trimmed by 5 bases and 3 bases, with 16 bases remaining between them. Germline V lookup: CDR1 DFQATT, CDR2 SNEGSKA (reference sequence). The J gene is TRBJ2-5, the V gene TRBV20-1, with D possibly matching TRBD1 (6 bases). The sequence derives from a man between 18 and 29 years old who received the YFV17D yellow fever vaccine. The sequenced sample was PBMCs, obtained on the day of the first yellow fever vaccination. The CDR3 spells CSAETGTLEETQYF. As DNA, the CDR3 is TGCAGTGCTGAAACCGGGACATTGGAAGAGACCCAGTACTTC.